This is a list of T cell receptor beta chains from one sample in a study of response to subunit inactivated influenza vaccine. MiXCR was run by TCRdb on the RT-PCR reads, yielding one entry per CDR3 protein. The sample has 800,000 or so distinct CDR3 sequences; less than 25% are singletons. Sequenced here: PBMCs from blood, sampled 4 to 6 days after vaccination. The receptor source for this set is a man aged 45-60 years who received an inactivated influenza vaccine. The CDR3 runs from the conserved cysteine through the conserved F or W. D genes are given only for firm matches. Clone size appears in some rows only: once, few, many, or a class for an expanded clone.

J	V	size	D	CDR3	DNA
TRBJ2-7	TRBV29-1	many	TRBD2	CSVELVGAGGEEQYF	TGCAGCGTTGAGTTGGTGGGAGCGGGAGGGGAAGAGCAGTACTTC
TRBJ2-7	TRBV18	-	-	CASSPDYRATYEQYF	TGTGCCAGCTCACCAGATTACAGGGCGACCTACGAGCAGTACTTC
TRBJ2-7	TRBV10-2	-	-	CASSGAGQSPSYEQYF	TGCGCCAGCAGTGGGGCGGGGCAGTCCCCCTCCTACGAGCAGTACTTC
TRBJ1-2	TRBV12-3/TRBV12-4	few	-	CASRHRDGYGYTF	TGTGCCAGCAGACACAGGGACGGCTATGGCTACACCTTC
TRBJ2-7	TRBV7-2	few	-	CASSESRGSSYEQYF	TGTGCCAGCAGCGAGAGCCGCGGTAGCTCCTACGAGCAGTACTTC
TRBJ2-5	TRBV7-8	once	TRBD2	CASSVQRGPNQETQYF	TGTGCCAGCAGCGTACAGCGGGGGCCCAATCAAGAGACCCAGTACTTC
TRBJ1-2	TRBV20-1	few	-	CSASDSIYGYTF	TGCAGTGCTTCTGACAGTATCTATGGCTACACCTTC
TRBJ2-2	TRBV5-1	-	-	CASSLGDGDTGELFF	TGCGCCAGCAGCTTGGGGGACGGGGACACCGGGGAGCTGTTTTTT
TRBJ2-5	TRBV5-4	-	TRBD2	CASSPGGAALQETQYF	TGTGCCAGCAGCCCGGGGGGGGCAGCACTACAAGAGACCCAGTACTTC
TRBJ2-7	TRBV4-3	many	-	CASSQAYNTRDEQYF	TGCGCCAGCAGCCAAGCGTACAACACACGGGACGAGCAGTACTTC
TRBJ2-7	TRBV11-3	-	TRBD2	CASSLDRLAVAYEQYF	TGTGCCAGCAGCTTAGATCGGCTAGCGGTGGCCTACGAGCAGTACTTC
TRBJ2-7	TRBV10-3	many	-	CAISESGDTYYEQYF	TGTGCCATCAGTGAGTCAGGGGACACCTACTACGAGCAGTACTTC
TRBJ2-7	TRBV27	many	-	CATSWGLDNEQYF	TGTGCCACCTCCTGGGGCTTGGACAACGAGCAGTACTTC
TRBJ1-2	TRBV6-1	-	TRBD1	CASSPGQSYGYTF	TGTGCCAGCAGTCCGGGACAGAGCTATGGCTACACCTTC
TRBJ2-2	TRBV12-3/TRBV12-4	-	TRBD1	CASYSTGAGTGELFF	TGTGCCAGCTATTCGACAGGGGCGGGAACCGGGGAGCTGTTTTTT
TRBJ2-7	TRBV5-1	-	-	CASSLGEKGFEQYF	TGCGCCAGCAGCTTAGGAGAAAAGGGGTTCGAGCAGTACTTC
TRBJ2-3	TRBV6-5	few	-	CASSYGGAPTDTQYF	TGTGCCAGCAGTTACGGGGGAGCCCCCACAGATACGCAGTATTTT
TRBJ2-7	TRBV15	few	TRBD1	CATSRDKQGSHEQYF	TGTGCCACCAGCAGAGATAAACAGGGGAGCCACGAGCAGTACTTC
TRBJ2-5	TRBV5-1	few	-	CASSLDMGAQETQYF	TGCGCCAGCAGCTTGGATATGGGGGCCCAAGAGACCCAGTACTTC
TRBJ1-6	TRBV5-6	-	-	CASTRLENSPLHF	TGTGCCAGCACCCGGTTAGAAAATTCACCCCTCCACTTT
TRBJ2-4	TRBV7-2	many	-	CASSLVGGRRAKNIQYF	TGTGCCAGCAGCTTAGTCGGGGGGCGGAGGGCCAAAAACATTCAGTACTTC
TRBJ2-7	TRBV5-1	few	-	CASSLGGGASEQYF	TGCGCCAGCAGCTTAGGGGGAGGGGCCTCCGAGCAGTACTTC